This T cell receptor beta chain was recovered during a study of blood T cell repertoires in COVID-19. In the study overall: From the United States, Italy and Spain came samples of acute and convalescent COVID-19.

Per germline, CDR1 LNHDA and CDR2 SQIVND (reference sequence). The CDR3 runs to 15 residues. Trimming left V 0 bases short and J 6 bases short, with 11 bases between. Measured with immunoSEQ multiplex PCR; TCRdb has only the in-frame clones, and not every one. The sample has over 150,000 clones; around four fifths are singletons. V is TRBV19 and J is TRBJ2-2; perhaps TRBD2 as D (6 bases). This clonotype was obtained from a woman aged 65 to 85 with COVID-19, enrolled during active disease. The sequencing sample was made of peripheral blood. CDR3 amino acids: CASSIDGGRAGELFF. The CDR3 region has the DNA TGTGCCAGTAGTATAGACGGGGGAAGGGCCGGGGAGCTGTTTTTT.